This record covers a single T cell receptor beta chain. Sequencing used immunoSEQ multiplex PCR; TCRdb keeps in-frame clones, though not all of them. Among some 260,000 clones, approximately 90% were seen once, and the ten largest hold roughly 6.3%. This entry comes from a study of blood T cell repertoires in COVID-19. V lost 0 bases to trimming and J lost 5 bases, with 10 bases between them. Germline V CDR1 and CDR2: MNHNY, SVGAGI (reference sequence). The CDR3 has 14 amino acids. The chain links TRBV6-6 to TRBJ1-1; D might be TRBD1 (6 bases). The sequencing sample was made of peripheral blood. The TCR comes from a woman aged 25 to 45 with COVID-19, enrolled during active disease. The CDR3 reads CASSYSGAGTEAFF. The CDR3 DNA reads TGTGCCAGCAGTTACTCGGGGGCTGGGACTGAAGCTTTCTTT.